This T cell receptor (beta chain) came from a study of T cells in Graves' hyperthyroidism and ophthalmopathy. Template material for amplifying TCR beta CDR3 regions consisted of RNA transcripts. A first-round RT-PCR of the TCR CDR3 used the HTBI primer set. TCRdb independently ran MiXCR on the multiplex PCR reads; one entry per CDR3 protein. The sample has over 700,000 distinct CDR3 sequences; roughly 32% are singletons. From germline, CDR1 is MNHNS and CDR2 SASEGT. This CDR3 has 11 amino acids. Uncontrolled infection, other autoimmune disease, pregnancy or lactation led to exclusion. This sequence originates from a woman aged 40 to 49 with Graves' hyperthyroidism. The sequenced sample was blood. The chain couples TRBV6-1 to TRBJ2-5, with D perhaps matching TRBD2 (5 bases). Matching the DNA end better, TRBJ2-1 makes the J call doubtful. In nucleotides, the CDR3 is TGTGCCAGCAGTCCTAGCACTGAGCAGTTCTTC. Amino acids: CASSPSTEQFF.